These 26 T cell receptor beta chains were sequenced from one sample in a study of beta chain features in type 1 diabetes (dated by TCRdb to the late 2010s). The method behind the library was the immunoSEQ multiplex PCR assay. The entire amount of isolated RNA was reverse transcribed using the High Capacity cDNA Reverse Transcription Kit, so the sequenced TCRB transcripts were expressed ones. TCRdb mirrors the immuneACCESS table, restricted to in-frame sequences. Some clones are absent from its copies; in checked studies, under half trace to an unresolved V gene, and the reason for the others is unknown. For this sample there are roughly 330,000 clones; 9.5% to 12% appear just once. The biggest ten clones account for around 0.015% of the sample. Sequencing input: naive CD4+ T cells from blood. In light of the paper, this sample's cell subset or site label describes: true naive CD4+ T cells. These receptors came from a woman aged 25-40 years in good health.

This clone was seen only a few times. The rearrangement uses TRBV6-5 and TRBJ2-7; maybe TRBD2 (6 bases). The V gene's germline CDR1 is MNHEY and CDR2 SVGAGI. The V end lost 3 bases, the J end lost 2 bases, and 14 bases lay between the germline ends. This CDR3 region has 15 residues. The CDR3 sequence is CASSYLSSDAYEQYF. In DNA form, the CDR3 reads TGTGCCAGCAGTTATTTGTCTAGCGATGCCTACGAGCAGTACTTC.

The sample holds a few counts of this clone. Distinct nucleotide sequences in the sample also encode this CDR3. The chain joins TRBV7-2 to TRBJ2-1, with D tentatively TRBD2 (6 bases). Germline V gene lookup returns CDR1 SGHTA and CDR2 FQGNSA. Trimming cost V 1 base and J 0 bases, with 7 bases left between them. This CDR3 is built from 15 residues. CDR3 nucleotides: TGTGCCAGCAGCTTAGACGGGAGCTCCTACAATGAGCAGTTCTTC. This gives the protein CASSLDGSSYNEQFF.

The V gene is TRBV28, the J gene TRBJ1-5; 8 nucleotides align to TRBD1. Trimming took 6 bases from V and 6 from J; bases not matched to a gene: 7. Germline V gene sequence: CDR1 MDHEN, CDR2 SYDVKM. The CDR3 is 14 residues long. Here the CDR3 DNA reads TGTGCCAGCAGACTGGGACAGGTCATTCAGCCCCAGCATTTT. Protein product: CASRLGQVIQPQHF. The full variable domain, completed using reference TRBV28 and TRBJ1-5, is DVKVTQSSRYLVKRTGEKVFLECVQDMDHENMFWYRQDPGLGLRLIYFSYDVKMKEKGDIPEGYSVSREKKERFSLILESASTNQTSMYLCASRLGQVIQPQHFGDGTRLSIL.

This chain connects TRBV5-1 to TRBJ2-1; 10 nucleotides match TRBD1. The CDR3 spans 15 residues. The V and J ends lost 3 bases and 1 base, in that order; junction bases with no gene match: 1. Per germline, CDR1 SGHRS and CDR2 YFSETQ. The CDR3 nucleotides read TGCGCCAGCAGCTGGGGACAGGGGTCCTACAATGAGCAGTTCTTC. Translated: CASSWGQGSYNEQFF. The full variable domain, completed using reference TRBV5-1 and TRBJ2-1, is KAGVTQTPRYLIKTRGQQVTLSCSPISGHRSVSWYQQTPGQGLQFLFEYFSETQRNKGNFPGRFSGRQFSNSRSEMNVSTLELGDSALYLCASSWGQGSYNEQFFGPGTRLTVL.

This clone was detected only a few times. The CDR3 bases are TGTGCCAGTAGACCAGCTAGCCGTCGGGACACAGATACGCAGTATTTT. Translation gives CASRPASRRDTDTQYF. The chain carries TRBV19 and TRBJ2-3; TRBD2 might be the D (5 bases). There are 16 residues in the CDR3. V lost 6 bases to trimming and J lost 2 bases, with 18 bases between them. Germline V lookup: CDR1 LNHDA, CDR2 SQIVND (reference sequence).

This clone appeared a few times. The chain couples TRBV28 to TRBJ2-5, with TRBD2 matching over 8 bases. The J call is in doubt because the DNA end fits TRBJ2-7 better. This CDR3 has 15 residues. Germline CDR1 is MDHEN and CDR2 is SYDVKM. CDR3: CASSLAGGSSYEQYF. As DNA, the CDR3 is TGTGCCAGCAGTTTAGCGGGAGGAAGCTCCTACGAGCAGTACTTC.

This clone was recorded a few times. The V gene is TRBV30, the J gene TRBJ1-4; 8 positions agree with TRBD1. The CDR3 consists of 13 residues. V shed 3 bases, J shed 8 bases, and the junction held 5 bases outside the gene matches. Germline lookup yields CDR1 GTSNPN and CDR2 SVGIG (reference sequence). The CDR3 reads CAWRKQGGEKLFF. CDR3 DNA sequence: TGTGCCTGGAGAAAACAGGGGGGGGAAAAACTGTTTTTT.

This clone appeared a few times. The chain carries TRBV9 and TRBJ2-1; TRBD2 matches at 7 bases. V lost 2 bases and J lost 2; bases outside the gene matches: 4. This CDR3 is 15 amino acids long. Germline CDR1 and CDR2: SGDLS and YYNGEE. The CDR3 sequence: CASSVLGLTYNEQFF. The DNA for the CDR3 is TGTGCCAGCAGCGTGTTGGGACTAACCTACAATGAGCAGTTCTTC.

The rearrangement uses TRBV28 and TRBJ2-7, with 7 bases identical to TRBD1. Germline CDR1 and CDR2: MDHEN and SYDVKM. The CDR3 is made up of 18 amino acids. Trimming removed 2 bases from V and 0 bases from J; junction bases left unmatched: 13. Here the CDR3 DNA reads TGTGCCAGCAGTTTAAATGTGGGTACAGGGGTCAGCTCCTACGAGCAGTACTTC. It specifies CASSLNVGTGVSSYEQYF. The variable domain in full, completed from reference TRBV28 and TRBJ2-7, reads DVKVTQSSRYLVKRTGEKVFLECVQDMDHENMFWYRQDPGLGLRLIYFSYDVKMKEKGDIPEGYSVSREKKERFSLILESASTNQTSMYLCASSLNVGTGVSSYEQYFGPGTRLTVT.

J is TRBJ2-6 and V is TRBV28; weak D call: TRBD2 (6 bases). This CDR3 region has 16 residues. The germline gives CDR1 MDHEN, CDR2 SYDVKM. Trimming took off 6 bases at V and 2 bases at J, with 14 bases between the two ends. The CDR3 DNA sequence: TGTGCCAGCAGAGGCGGGATAACTACTGGGGCCAACGTCCTGACTTTC. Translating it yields CASRGGITTGANVLTF. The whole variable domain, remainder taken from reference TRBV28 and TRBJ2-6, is DVKVTQSSRYLVKRTGEKVFLECVQDMDHENMFWYRQDPGLGLRLIYFSYDVKMKEKGDIPEGYSVSREKKERFSLILESASTNQTSMYLCASRGGITTGANVLTFGAGSRLTVL.

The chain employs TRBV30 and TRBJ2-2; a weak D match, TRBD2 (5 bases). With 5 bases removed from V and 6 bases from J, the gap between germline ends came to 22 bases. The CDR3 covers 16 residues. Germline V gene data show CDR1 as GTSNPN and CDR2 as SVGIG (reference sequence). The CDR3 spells CAWGELMSARSGELFF. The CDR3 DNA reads TGTGCCTGGGGGGAGCTCATGTCAGCGAGGTCCGGGGAGCTGTTTTTT.

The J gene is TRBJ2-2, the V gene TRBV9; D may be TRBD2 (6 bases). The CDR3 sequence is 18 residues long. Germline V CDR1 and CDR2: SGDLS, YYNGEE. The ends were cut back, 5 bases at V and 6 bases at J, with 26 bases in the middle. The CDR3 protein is CASSTNIPGPGVPGELFF. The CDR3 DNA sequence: TGTGCCAGCAGTACAAATATCCCGGGACCGGGGGTTCCCGGGGAGCTGTTTTTT.

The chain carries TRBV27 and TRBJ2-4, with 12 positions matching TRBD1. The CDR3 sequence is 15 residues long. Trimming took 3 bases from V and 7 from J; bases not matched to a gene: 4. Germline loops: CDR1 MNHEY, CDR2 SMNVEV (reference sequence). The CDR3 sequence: CASSLGQGAGNIQYF. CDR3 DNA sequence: TGTGCCAGCAGTTTGGGACAGGGGGCAGGGAACATTCAGTACTTC.

The CDR3 DNA sequence: TGTGCCAGCAGTCTCGGGACTAGCGGGAGCGATGAGCAGTTCTTC. As protein: CASSLGTSGSDEQFF. The J gene is TRBJ2-1, the V gene TRBV6-5, with 14 bases that match TRBD2. The CDR3 is 15 amino acids. Unmatched junction bases numbered 5, after V lost 5 bases and J lost 8 bases. Germline CDR1 is MNHEY and CDR2 is SVGAGI.

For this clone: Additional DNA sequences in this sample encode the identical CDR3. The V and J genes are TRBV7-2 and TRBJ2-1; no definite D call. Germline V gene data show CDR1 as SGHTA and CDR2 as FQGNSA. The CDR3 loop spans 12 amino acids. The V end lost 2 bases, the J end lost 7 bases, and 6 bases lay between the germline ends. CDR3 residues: CASSLTGNEQFF. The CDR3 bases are TGTGCCAGCAGCTTAACCGGGAATGAGCAGTTCTTC.

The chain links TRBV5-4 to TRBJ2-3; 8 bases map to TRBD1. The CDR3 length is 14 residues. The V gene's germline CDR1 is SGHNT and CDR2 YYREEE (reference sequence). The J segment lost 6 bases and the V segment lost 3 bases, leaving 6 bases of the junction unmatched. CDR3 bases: TGTGCCAGCAGCTCAGGACAGGGTGGGGATACGCAGTATTTT. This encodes CASSSGQGGDTQYF.

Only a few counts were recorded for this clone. The CDR3: CASSVGAGGFNEQFF. The CDR3 bases are TGTGCCAGTAGCGTAGGAGCGGGAGGGTTCAATGAGCAGTTCTTC. The chain carries TRBV19 and TRBJ2-1; 10 bases are a match to TRBD2. In germline, CDR1 is LNHDA, CDR2 SQIVND (reference sequence). The CDR3 is 15 residues long. Losses at the gene ends were 6 bases for V and 6 bases for J; bases not matched to a gene: 8.

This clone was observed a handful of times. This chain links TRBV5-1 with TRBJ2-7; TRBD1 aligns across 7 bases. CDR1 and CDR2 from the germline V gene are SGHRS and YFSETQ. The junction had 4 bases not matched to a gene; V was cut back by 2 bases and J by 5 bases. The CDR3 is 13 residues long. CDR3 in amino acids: CASSFDRANEQYF. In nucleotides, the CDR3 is TGCGCCAGCAGCTTCGACAGGGCCAACGAGCAGTACTTC.

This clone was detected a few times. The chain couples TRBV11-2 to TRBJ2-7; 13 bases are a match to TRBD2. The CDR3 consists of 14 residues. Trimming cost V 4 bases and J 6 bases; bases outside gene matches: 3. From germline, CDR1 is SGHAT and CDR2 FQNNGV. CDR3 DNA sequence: TGTGCCAGCAGCTCCGGACTAGCGGGAGTCGAGCAGTACTTC. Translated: CASSSGLAGVEQYF.

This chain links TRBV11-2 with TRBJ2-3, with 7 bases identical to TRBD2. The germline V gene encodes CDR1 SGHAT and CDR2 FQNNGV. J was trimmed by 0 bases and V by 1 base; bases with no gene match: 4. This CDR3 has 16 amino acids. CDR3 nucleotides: TGTGCCAGCAGCTTAGTTCTAGCGGCTAGCACAGATACGCAGTATTTT. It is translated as CASSLVLAASTDTQYF. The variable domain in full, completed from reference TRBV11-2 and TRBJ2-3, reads EAGVAQSPRYKIIEKRQSVAFWCNPISGHATLYWYQQILGQGPKLLIQFQNNGVVDDSQLPKDRFSAERLKGVDSTLKIQPAKLEDSAVYLCASSLVLAASTDTQYFGPGTRLTVL.

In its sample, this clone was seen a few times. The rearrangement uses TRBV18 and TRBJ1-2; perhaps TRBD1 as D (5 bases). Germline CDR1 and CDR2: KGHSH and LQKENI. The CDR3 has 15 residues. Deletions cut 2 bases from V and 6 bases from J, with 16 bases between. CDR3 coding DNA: TGTGCCAGCTCACCAGCTACCCAGGGTTGGGATGGCTACACCTTC. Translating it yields CASSPATQGWDGYTF.

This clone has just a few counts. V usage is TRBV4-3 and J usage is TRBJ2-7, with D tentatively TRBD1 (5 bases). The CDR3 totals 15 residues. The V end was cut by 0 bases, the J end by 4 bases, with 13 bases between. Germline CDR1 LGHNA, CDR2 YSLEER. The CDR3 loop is CASSQEGLGRYEQYF. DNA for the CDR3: TGCGCCAGCAGCCAAGAAGGCCTGGGGCGATACGAGCAGTACTTC.

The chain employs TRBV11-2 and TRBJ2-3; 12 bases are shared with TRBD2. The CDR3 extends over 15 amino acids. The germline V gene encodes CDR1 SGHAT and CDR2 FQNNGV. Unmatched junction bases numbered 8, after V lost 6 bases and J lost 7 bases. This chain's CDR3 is CASRKLAGGPNTQYF. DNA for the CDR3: TGTGCCAGCAGGAAACTAGCGGGAGGCCCCAATACGCAGTATTTT.

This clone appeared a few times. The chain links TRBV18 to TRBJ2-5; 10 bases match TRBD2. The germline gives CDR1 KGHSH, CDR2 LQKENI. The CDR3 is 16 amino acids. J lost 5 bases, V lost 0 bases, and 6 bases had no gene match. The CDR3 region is CASSPPRAGGEETQYF. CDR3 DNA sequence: TGTGCCAGCTCACCACCGAGAGCGGGAGGGGAGGAGACCCAGTACTTC.

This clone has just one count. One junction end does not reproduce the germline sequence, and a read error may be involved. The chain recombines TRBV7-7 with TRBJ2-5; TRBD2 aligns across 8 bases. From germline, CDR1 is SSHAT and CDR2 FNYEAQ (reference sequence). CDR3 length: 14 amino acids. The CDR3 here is CASSLAGLEETQYF. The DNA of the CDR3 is TGTGCTAGCAGCTTAGCGGGACTAGAAGAGACCCAGTACTTC.

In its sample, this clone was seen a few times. CDR3 sequence (DNA): TGTGCCAGCAGTTACTCGAGAGATCCCTTCCACGAGCAGTACTTC. Its translation is CASSYSRDPFHEQYF. V usage is TRBV6-5 and J usage is TRBJ2-7, with unresolved D. Germline CDR1 and CDR2: MNHEY and SVGAGI. V shed 0 bases and J shed 5 bases, with 14 bases lying between them. The CDR3 has 15 residues.